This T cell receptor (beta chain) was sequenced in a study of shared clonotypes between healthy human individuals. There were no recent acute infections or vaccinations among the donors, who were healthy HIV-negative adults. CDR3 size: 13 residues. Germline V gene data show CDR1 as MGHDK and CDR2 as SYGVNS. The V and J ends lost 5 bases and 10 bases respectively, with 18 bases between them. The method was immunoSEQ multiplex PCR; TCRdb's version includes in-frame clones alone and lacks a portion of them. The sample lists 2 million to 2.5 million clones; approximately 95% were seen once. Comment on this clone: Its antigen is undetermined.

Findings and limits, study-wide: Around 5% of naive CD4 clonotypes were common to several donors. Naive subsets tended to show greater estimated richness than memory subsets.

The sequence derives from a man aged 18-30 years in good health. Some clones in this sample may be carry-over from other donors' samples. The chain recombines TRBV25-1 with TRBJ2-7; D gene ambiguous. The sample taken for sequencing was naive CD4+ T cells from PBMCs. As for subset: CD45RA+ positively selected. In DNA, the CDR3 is TGTGCCAGCAGTCTTGGCAGTCTCACAAGTCAGTACTTC. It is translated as CASSLGSLTSQYF.